This record looks at one TCR beta chain sequence and its context. The sample originates from a study of blood T cell repertoires in COVID-19. Using immunoSEQ multiplex PCR, the repertoire was profiled, and TCRdb retains in-frame clones only, with some absent. The data show about 250,000 clones, approximately 90% seen once. The ends lost 3 bases at V and 4 bases at J; junction bases unmatched: 8. Germline V gene sequence: CDR1 DFQATT, CDR2 SNEGSKA (reference sequence). The CDR3 length is 15 residues. Enrollees, 18 to 89 years old, lived in 24 US areas. The sequence was obtained from a woman aged 30 to 39 with acute COVID-19. Sample: PBMCs or T cells enriched from blood (not recorded which). The chain recombines TRBV20-1 with TRBJ2-3, with 9 bases identical to TRBD2. The DNA of the CDR3 is TGCAGTGCTAGTCTTAGCGGGAGTGGGGCAGATACGCAGTATTTT. Its protein product is CSASLSGSGADTQYF.